A single sample gave rise to the 18 T cell receptor beta chains below, sequenced in a study of shared clonotypes between healthy human individuals. Measured with immunoSEQ multiplex PCR; TCRdb has only the in-frame clones, and not every one. Here the sample spans fewer than 1 million clones, 90% to 97% being singletons. Terminally differentiated effector memory CD45RA+ cells were excluded by CCR7 positive selection of CD45RO-negative cells. The sequencing input was naive CD8+ T cells sorted from blood. These TCRs come from a man younger than 40 in good health.

This clone was seen more than once but under ten times. The same CDR3 arises from other DNA sequences in this sample as well. The chain links TRBV19 to TRBJ2-7; D uncertain. CDR1 is LNHDA, CDR2 SQIVND, per germline (reference sequence). Trimming removed 3 bases at V and 3 bases at J, with 3 bases between. This CDR3 comprises 11 residues. The CDR3 nucleotides read TGTGCCAGTAGTATCGGCTACGAGCAGTACTTC. Translation gives CASSIGYEQYF.

Here the CDR3 reads CASSSRWQGYTDTQYF. Here the CDR3 DNA reads TGCGCCAGCAGCTCTCGATGGCAGGGGTACACAGATACGCAGTATTTT. The rearrangement links TRBV5-1 to TRBJ2-3; D might be TRBD1 (6 bases). Germline V CDR1 and CDR2: SGHRS, YFSETQ. This CDR3 has 16 amino acids. V gave up 3 bases and J gave up 2 bases, with 16 bases separating them.

V is TRBV5-6 and J is TRBJ2-5; no clear D gene. This CDR3 contains 15 residues. V dropped 6 bases and J dropped 5 bases, with 20 bases sitting between them. CDR1 is SGHDT, CDR2 YYEEEE, per germline. The CDR3, as DNA: TGTGCCAGCACCCCTGGGTACCCCCCGTCGGAGACCCAGTACTTC. Protein: CASTPGYPPSETQYF.

V usage is TRBV7-9 and J usage is TRBJ2-5, with 8 nucleotides matching TRBD2. Germline V gene lookup returns CDR1 SEHNR and CDR2 FQNEAQ (reference sequence). V lost 2 bases to trimming and J lost 4 bases; unmatched junction nucleotides: 12. This CDR3 contains 17 residues. The CDR3 DNA sequence: TGTGCCAGCAGCTTAACTCTCCGGCGGGAGGATCGAGAGACCCAGTACTTC. Its protein is CASSLTLRREDRETQYF.

Turning to this clone: The identical CDR3 is also encoded by other nucleotide sequences in the sample. The rearrangement joins TRBV5-4 to TRBJ2-7, with D possibly TRBD1 on 6 matching bases. This CDR3 contains 14 residues. Germline V lookup: CDR1 SGHNT, CDR2 YYREEE (reference sequence). Between the trimmed V and J ends, which lost 4 bases and 0 bases, there was a span of 11 bases. The chain's CDR3 is CASSSTGSSYEQYF. The CDR3 nucleotides read TGTGCCAGCAGCAGCACAGGGAGCTCCTACGAGCAGTACTTC.

CDR3 loop: CASSSSLTVAKNIQYF. As DNA, the CDR3 is TGTGCCAGCAGCAGCTCCTTGACAGTAGCCAAAAACATTCAGTACTTC. This chain uses TRBV7-9 with TRBJ2-4; a possible D gene is TRBD1 (5 bases). V was cut by 5 bases and J by 0 bases, with 14 bases left in between. The CDR3 runs 16 residues. The germline V gene has CDR1 SEHNR and CDR2 FQNEAQ (reference sequence).

V usage is TRBV4-3 and J usage is TRBJ1-2; unclear D gene. CDR1 is LGHNA, CDR2 YSLEER, per germline. The V gene lost 0 bases and the J gene lost 6 bases, with 11 bases spanning the gap. The CDR3 is 14 amino acids. This CDR3 is CASSQDPETNGYTF. CDR3 sequence (DNA): TGCGCCAGCAGCCAAGATCCCGAGACAAATGGCTACACCTTC.

This clone was observed once. The chain recombines TRBV25-1 with TRBJ1-1; tentatively, D is TRBD1 (5 bases). The length of the CDR3 is 13 residues. The V gene lost 5 bases and the J gene lost 4 bases, with 11 bases spanning the gap. Germline CDR1 is MGHDK and CDR2 is SYGVNS. CDR3 bases: TGTGCCAGCAGTTACGGGGGGGGCACTGAAGCTTTCTTT. Its protein is CASSYGGGTEAFF.

This chain uses TRBV5-1 with TRBJ2-1, with 16 nucleotides matching TRBD2. The CDR3 spans 15 residues. Germline V gene sequence: CDR1 SGHRS, CDR2 YFSETQ. The V segment lost 5 bases and the J segment 13 bases; nucleotides outside the gene matches: 9. CDR3 in amino acids: CASSPGTSGRAPQFF. The CDR3 DNA sequence: TGCGCCAGCAGTCCAGGGACTAGCGGGAGGGCACCTCAGTTCTTC.

This chain links TRBV6-5 with TRBJ2-7; no firm D call. Germline CDR1 is MNHEY and CDR2 is SVGAGI. Trimming stripped 0 bases from V and 5 bases from J, with 14 bases between. The CDR3 is 15 residues long. For the CDR3, the DNA is TGTGCCAGCAGTTACTCGGGCGCCAGGTTCGACGAGCAGTACTTC. Translation: CASSYSGARFDEQYF.

CDR3 region: CASSFTPGQGMNTGELFF. The CDR3 DNA follows: TGTGCCAGCAGCTTCACCCCGGGACAGGGGATGAACACCGGGGAGCTGTTTTTT. This chain links TRBV7-9 with TRBJ2-2; 10 nucleotides line up with TRBD1. Trimming removed 3 bases from V and 1 base from J; junction bases left unmatched: 8. In germline, CDR1 is SEHNR, CDR2 FQNEAQ (reference sequence). This CDR3 is 18 amino acids long. Complete variable domain (other parts from reference TRBV7-9 and TRBJ2-2): DTGVSQNPRHKITKRGQNVTFRCDPISEHNRLYWYRQTLGQGPEFLTYFQNEAQLEKSRLLSDRFSAERPKGSFSTLEIQRTEQGDSAMYLCASSFTPGQGMNTGELFFGEGSRLTVL.

The genes are TRBV11-1 and TRBJ2-7; TRBD2 matches at 8 bases. Germline CDR1 SGHAT, CDR2 FQDESV (reference sequence). The CDR3 is made up of 15 amino acids. J gave up 0 bases and V 6 bases, and 7 bases lay outside the gene matches. In DNA, the CDR3 is TGTGCCAGCAGTTCGGACGGGACTAGCTCCTACGAGCAGTACTTC. Residues: CASSSDGTSSYEQYF. Supplemented by reference TRBV11-1 and TRBJ2-7, the full variable domain reads EAEVAQSPRYKITEKSQAVAFWCDPISGHATLYWYRQILGQGPELLVQFQDESVVDDSQLPKDRFSAERLKGVDSTLKIQPAELGDSAMYLCASSSDGTSSYEQYFGPGTRLTVT.

The chain combines TRBV9 with TRBJ1-2; D may be TRBD1 (5 bases). CDR1 and CDR2 from the germline V gene are SGDLS and YYNGEE. Trimming took 2 bases from V and 6 from J, leaving 11 bases between them. The CDR3 is 13 residues long. The CDR3 region has the DNA TGTGCCAGCAGCGTCCGGGGGAAGGATGGCTACACCTTC. This encodes CASSVRGKDGYTF.

This CDR3 reads CASSLVGGTRSYEQYF. The CDR3 region has the DNA TGTGCCAGCAGCTTAGTTGGGGGCACCCGCTCCTACGAGCAGTACTTC. The chain recombines TRBV7-2 with TRBJ2-7, with D possibly being TRBD1 (6 bases). V was pared by 1 base and J by 0 bases, with 13 bases between. The CDR3 contains 16 residues. Germline V CDR1 and CDR2: SGHTA, FQGNSA.

Comment on this clone: The sample holds other DNA sequences that translate to the same CDR3. The rearrangement uses TRBV9 and TRBJ2-3; D gene uncertain. CDR3 length: 13 amino acids. Trimming took 0 bases from V and 2 from J, leaving 4 bases between them. Germline loops: CDR1 SGDLS, CDR2 YYNGEE. Here the CDR3 reads CASSVASTDTQYF. CDR3 DNA: TGTGCCAGCAGCGTAGCATCCACAGATACGCAGTATTTT.

This rearrangement joins TRBV5-5 to TRBJ2-1; D call uncertain. Germline CDR1 and CDR2: SGHKS and YYEKEE (reference sequence). CDR3 length: 15 amino acids. Trimming took off 0 bases at V and 4 bases at J, with 11 bases between the two ends. CDR3 in amino acids: CASSLVGGQYNEQFF. The CDR3 DNA follows: TGTGCCAGCAGCTTGGTTGGCGGTCAATACAATGAGCAGTTCTTC.

The chain carries TRBV29-1 and TRBJ2-1, with 9 bases matching TRBD2. The V segment lost 2 bases and the J segment 7 bases; nucleotides outside the gene matches: 6. This CDR3 comprises 14 residues. In germline, CDR1 is SQVTM, CDR2 ANQGSEA. The CDR3: CSVELAGEGNEQFF. CDR3 bases: TGCAGCGTTGAATTAGCGGGAGAGGGTAATGAGCAGTTCTTC.

The genes are TRBV5-1 and TRBJ2-1; no clear D. V lost 2 bases, J lost 0 bases, and 12 bases lay in between. The CDR3 has 16 residues. The germline V gene has CDR1 SGHRS and CDR2 YFSETQ. This chain's CDR3 is CASSFSGASSYNEQFF. In DNA, the CDR3 is TGCGCCAGCAGCTTTTCAGGAGCCAGCTCCTACAATGAGCAGTTCTTC.